This entry concerns a single T cell receptor (beta chain). This sample is part of a study of response to subunit inactivated influenza vaccine. With 5 bases clipped from V and 6 bases from J, the junction kept 6 bases outside the gene matches. CDR3 length equals 15 residues. Per the germline V gene, CDR1 is SGHVS and CDR2 is FQNEAQ. One entry per CDR3 protein results from TCRdb running MiXCR on the RT-PCR reads. The sample shows approximately 170,000 distinct CDR3 sequences, about 15% of them seen only once. The specimen was CD8+ T cells sorted from PBMCs, collected 5 to 6 days after vaccination. The gene calls are TRBV7-8 and TRBJ2-3; 12 bases fit TRBD2. The clonotype was recovered from a man in his fifties who received an inactivated influenza vaccine. The CDR3 protein is CASSQLAGGSDTQYF. DNA of the CDR3: TGTGCCAGCAGCCAACTAGCGGGGGGATCTGATACGCAGTATTTT.